Shown below are 15 T cell receptor beta chains from a single sample sequenced in a study of cytomegalovirus exposure and HLA in healthy donors (TCRdb year 2017). Library generation was performed with the immunoSEQ multiplex PCR assay. For the multiplex PCR, a mixture combining 60 forward primers for TCR Vbeta segments and 13 reverse primers for TCR Jbeta segments was used. The immuneACCESS repertoire file appears here via TCRdb, limited to in-frame rearrangements. These files lack a portion of the clones; in checked studies, under half of the deficit traces to unresolved V genes, and the cause of the others is not known. The table for this sample lists 200,000 to 250,000 clones; about 70% of them were counted only once. Clones ranked in the top ten supply 2.6% of the sample. Material for sequencing was PBMCs. These receptor sequences come from a man aged 35 to 55 in good health and CMV-seropositive.

This clone was detected a few times. The CDR3: CASSLGDSTALVGEQYF. The CDR3 nucleotides read TGTGCCAGCAGCCTTGGGGACAGCACTGCGTTAGTGGGCGAGCAGTACTTC. The genes are TRBV5-6 and TRBJ2-7; TRBD1 matches at 7 bases. The germline gives CDR1 SGHDT, CDR2 YYEEEE. This CDR3 is 17 amino acids long. J lost 6 bases, V lost 4 bases, and 19 bases had no gene match.

The CDR3 sequence is CAGWTGVSNTF. The CDR3 DNA follows: TGTGCCGGCTGGACAGGGGTTTCGAACACCTTC. The rearrangement links TRBV7-9 to TRBJ1-2; 9 nucleotides line up with TRBD1. Germline lookup yields CDR1 SEHNR and CDR2 FQNEAQ (reference sequence). CDR3 length equals 11 residues. The V and J ends lost 11 bases and 12 bases, in that order; junction bases with no gene match: 10.

This clone was counted a few times. This rearrangement joins TRBV9 to TRBJ2-5; 14 bases align to TRBD2. This CDR3 is 18 amino acids long. Trimming took 3 bases from V and 2 from J; bases not matched to a gene: 9. CDR1 SGDLS and CDR2 YYNGEE come from the germline V gene. Here the CDR3 reads CASSAGTSGGDRQETQYF. Here the CDR3 DNA reads TGTGCCAGCAGCGCTGGGACTAGCGGGGGTGATCGTCAAGAGACCCAGTACTTC.

The CDR3 spells CASSNVARIAKNIQYF. CDR3 coding DNA: TGTGCCAGCAGCAACGTCGCGCGAATAGCCAAAAACATTCAGTACTTC. The genes are TRBV5-6 and TRBJ2-4; no definite D call. This CDR3 has 16 residues. Germline assignment: CDR1 SGHDT and CDR2 YYEEEE. The germline V and J ends were trimmed by 4 bases and 0 bases, with 14 bases remaining between them. Drawing the rest from reference TRBV5-6 and TRBJ2-4, the complete variable domain is DAGVTQSPTHLIKTRGQQVTLRCSPKSGHDTVSWYQQALGQGPQFIFQYYEEEERQRGNFPDRFSGHQFPNYSSELNVNALLLGDSALYLCASSNVARIAKNIQYFGAGTRLSVL.

This clone has only one observation. This chain's CDR3 is CASSSWTPSGNTIYF. CDR3 in DNA: TGTGCCAGTAGCTCATGGACACCCTCTGGAAACACCATATATTTT. V usage is TRBV19 and J usage is TRBJ1-3; maybe TRBD1 (5 bases). Germline V gives CDR1 LNHDA, CDR2 SQIVND (reference sequence). Trimming pared 6 bases from V and 0 bases from J, leaving 12 bases between. This CDR3 contains 15 residues.

This chain links TRBV18 with TRBJ1-2; weak D call: TRBD1 (6 bases). Trimming shortened V by 6 bases and J by 3 bases, and 11 bases separated the two germline ends. Germline V gene sequence: CDR1 KGHSH, CDR2 LQKENI. This CDR3 is built from 13 residues. In DNA, the CDR3 is TGTGCCAGCTCCGACAGGAGCCACTATGGCTACACCTTC. This gives the protein CASSDRSHYGYTF.

In its sample, this clone was seen once. This rearrangement joins TRBV7-9 to TRBJ1-4; 10 positions match TRBD1. Germline CDR1 SEHNR, CDR2 FQNEAQ (reference sequence). V shed 5 bases and J 0 bases; nucleotides not matched to a gene: 6. The CDR3 totals 17 residues. The CDR3 nucleotides are TGTGCCAGCAGCCGAGGGACAGGGGCTGCAACTAATGAAAAACTGTTTTTT. Protein product: CASSRGTGAATNEKLFF.

The gene calls are TRBV7-8 and TRBJ2-5; D might be TRBD1 (5 bases). Matching the DNA end better, TRBJ2-7 makes the J call doubtful. CDR3 length equals 14 residues. Germline V CDR1 and CDR2: SGHVS, FQNEAQ. The CDR3 DNA reads TGTGCCAGCAGCTACGGACATGGTAAGGGCGAGCAGTACTTC. Translated: CASSYGHGKGEQYF.

This clone has a handful of counts. The chain recombines TRBV6-1 with TRBJ2-7, with 9 bases fitting TRBD1. The germline V gene encodes CDR1 MNHNS and CDR2 SASEGT. After removal of 4 bases from V and 6 bases from J, the junction contained 4 bases not matched to a gene. The CDR3 consists of 13 residues. CDR3 sequence reads: CASSADRGAEQYF. The CDR3 DNA is TGTGCCAGCAGTGCAGACAGGGGGGCCGAGCAGTACTTC.

The J gene is TRBJ1-4, the V gene TRBV5-6; 8 nucleotides line up with TRBD1. CDR3 size: 14 residues. Germline V lookup: CDR1 SGHDT, CDR2 YYEEEE. V shed 5 bases, J shed 7 bases, and the junction held 7 bases outside the gene matches. CDR3 sequence reads: CASSLTGEGEKLFF. CDR3 nucleotides: TGTGCCAGCAGTCTGACAGGGGAAGGTGAAAAACTGTTTTTT.

The chain has TRBV6-5 and TRBJ1-1; a possible D gene is TRBD1 (5 bases). Germline assignment: CDR1 MNHEY and CDR2 SVGAGI. The CDR3 covers 14 residues. Trimming took 5 bases from V and 5 from J, leaving 15 bases between them. The CDR3 sequence is CASSPGILSTEAFF. Here the CDR3 DNA reads TGTGCCAGCAGTCCAGGGATTCTCAGTACTGAAGCTTTCTTT.

The V call is TRBV7-2, the J call TRBJ1-2; TRBD1 matches at 9 bases. The CDR3 covers 14 residues. V shed 5 bases and J 8 bases; nucleotides not matched to a gene: 9. Germline CDR1 SGHTA, CDR2 FQGNSA. CDR3 bases: TGTGCCAGCAGCCGCCGGGACAGGGCGTCCGGCTACACCTTC. Protein product: CASSRRDRASGYTF.

This chain uses TRBV7-6 with TRBJ2-7, with 12 bases matching TRBD1. From germline, CDR1 is SGHVS and CDR2 FNYEAQ. The V segment lost 5 bases and the J segment 6 bases; nucleotides outside the gene matches: 5. This CDR3 spans 14 amino acids. CDR3: CASSRGTGGFEQYF. The DNA of the CDR3 is TGTGCCAGCAGCCGTGGGACAGGGGGCTTCGAGCAGTACTTC.

Details on this clone: This same CDR3 is encoded by further DNA sequences in the sample. V gene TRBV11-2 combines with J gene TRBJ1-6; 8 nucleotides agree with TRBD1. Germline trimming cut 6 bases from V and 0 bases from J; bases unmatched to any gene: 7. Germline CDR1 and CDR2: SGHAT and FQNNGV. The CDR3 sequence is 17 residues long. CDR3 bases: TGTGCCAGCAGGGACACAGGGGGGAGCTCCTATAATTCACCCCTCCACTTT. Protein sequence: CASRDTGGSSYNSPLHF.

The chain uses TRBV10-3 and TRBJ1-4; the D gene is possibly TRBD1 (5 bases). Trimming left V 8 bases short and J 8 bases short, with 15 bases between. Germline lookup yields CDR1 ENHRY and CDR2 SYGVKD. CDR3 length: 13 residues. For the CDR3, the DNA is TGTGCCATCCGGGGGACTCTAAGGGAAAAACTGTTTTTT. Translated, it gives CAIRGTLREKLFF.